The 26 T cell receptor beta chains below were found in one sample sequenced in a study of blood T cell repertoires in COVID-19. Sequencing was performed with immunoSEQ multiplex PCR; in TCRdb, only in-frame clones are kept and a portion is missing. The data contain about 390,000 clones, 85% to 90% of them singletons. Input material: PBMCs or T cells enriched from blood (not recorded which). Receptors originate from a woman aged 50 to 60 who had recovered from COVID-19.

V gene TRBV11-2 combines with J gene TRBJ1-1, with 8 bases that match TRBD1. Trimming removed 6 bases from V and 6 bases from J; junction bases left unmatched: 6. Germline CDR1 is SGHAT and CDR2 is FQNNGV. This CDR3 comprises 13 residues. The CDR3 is CASSTGGAAEAFF. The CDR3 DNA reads TGTGCCAGCAGTACAGGGGGGGCAGCTGAAGCTTTCTTT.

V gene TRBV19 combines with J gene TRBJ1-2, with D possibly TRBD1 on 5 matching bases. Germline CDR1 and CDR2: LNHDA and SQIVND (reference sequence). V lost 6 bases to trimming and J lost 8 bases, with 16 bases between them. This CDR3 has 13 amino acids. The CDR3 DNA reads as TGTGCCAGTAGAGGATGGGGGACTGGAGGCTACACCTTC. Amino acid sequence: CASRGWGTGGYTF.

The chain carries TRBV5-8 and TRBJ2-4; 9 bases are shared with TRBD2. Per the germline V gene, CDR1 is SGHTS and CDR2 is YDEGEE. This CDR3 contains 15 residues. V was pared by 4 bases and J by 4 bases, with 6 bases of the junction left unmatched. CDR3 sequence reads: CASSPILAGKNIQYF. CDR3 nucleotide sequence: TGTGCCAGCAGCCCTATTCTAGCGGGAAAAAACATTCAGTACTTC.

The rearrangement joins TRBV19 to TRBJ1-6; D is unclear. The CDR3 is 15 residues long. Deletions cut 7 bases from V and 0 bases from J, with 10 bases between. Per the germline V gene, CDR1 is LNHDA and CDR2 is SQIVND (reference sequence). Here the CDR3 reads CASTSLSSYNSPLHF. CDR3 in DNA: TGTGCCAGTACCAGTTTAAGCTCCTATAATTCACCCCTCCACTTT.

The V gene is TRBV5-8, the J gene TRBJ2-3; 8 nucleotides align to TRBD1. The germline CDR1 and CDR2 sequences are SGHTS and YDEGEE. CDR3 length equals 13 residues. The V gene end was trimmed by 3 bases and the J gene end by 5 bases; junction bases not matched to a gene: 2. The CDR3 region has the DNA TGTGCCAGCAGCTCCGACAGGGGAGATACGCAGTATTTT. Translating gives CASSSDRGDTQYF.

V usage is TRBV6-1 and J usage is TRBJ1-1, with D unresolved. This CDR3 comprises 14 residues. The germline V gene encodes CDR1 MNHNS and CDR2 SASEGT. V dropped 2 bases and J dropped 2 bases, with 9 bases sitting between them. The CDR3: CASSEILFNTEAFF. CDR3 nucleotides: TGTGCCAGCAGTGAAATCCTCTTCAACACTGAAGCTTTCTTT.

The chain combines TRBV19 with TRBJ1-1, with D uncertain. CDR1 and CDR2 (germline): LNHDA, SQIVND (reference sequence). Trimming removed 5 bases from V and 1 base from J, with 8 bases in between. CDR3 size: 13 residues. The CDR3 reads CASSVTRNTEAFF. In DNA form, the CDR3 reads TGTGCCAGTAGTGTTACAAGGAACACTGAAGCTTTCTTT.

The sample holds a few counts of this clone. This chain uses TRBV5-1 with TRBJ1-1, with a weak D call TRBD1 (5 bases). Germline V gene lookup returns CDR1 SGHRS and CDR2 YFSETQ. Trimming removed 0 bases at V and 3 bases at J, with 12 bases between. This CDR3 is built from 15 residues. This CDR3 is CASSLAGRGDTEAFF. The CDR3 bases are TGCGCCAGCAGCTTGGCGGGGCGCGGGGACACTGAAGCTTTCTTT.

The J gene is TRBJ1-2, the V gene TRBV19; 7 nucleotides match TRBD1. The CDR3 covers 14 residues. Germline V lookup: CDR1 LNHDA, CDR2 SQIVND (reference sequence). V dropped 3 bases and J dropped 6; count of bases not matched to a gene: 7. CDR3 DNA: TGTGCCAGTAGTATGGCAGGGACAGTAAATGGCTACACCTTC. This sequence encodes CASSMAGTVNGYTF.

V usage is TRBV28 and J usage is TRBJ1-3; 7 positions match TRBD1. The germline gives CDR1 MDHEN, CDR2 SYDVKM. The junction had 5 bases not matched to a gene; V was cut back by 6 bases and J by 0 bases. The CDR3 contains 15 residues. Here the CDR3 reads CASRMTGFSGNTIYF. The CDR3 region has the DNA TGTGCCAGCAGAATGACAGGGTTCTCTGGAAACACCATATATTTT.

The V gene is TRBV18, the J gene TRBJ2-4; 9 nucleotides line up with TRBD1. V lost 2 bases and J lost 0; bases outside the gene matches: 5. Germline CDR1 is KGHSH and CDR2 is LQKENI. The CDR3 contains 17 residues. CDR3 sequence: CASSPFDRGLAKNIQYF. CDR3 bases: TGTGCCAGCTCACCATTTGACAGGGGGTTAGCCAAAAACATTCAGTACTTC.

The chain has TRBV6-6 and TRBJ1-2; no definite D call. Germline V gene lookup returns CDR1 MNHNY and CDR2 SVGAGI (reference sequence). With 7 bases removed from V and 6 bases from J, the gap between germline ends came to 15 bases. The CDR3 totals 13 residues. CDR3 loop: CASTLDPADGYTF. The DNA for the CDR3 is TGTGCCAGCACTTTAGATCCGGCGGATGGCTACACCTTC.

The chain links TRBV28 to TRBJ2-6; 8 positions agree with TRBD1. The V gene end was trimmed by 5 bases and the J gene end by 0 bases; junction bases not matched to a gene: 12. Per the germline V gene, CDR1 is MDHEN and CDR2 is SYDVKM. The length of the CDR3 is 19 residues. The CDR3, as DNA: TGTGCCAGCAGTCCAGGACAGGGCTTTTTTCTCTCTGGGGCCAACGTCCTGACTTTC. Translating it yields CASSPGQGFFLSGANVLTF.

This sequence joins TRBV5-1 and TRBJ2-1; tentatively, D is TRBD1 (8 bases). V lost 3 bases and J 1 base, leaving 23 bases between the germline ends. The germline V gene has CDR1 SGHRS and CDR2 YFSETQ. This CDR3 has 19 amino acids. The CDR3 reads CASSSRTGTGGLSYNEQFF. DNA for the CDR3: TGCGCCAGCAGCTCAAGGACAGGGACGGGGGGCCTATCCTACAATGAGCAGTTCTTC.

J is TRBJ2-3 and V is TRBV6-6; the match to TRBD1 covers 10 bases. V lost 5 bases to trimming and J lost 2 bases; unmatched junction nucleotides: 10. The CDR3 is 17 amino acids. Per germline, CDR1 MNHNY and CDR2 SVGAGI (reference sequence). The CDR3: CASSPRRDRGHTDTQYF. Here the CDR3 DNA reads TGTGCCAGCAGTCCCCGCCGGGACAGGGGACACACAGATACGCAGTATTTT.

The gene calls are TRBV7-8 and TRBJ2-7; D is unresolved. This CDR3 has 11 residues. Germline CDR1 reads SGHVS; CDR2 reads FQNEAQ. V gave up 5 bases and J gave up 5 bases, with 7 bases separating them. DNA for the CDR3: TGTGCCAGCAGCCACAATCACGAGCAGTACTTC. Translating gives CASSHNHEQYF.

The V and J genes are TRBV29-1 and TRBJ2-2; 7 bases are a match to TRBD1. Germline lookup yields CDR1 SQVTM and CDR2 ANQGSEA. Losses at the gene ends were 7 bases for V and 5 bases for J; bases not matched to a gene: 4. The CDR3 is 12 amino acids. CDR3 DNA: TGCAGCGCTGACAGGGCGACCGGGGAGCTGTTTTTT. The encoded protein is CSADRATGELFF.

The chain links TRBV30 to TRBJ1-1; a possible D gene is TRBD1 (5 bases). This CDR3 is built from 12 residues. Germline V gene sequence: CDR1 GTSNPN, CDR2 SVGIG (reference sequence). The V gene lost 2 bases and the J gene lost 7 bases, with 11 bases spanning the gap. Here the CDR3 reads CAWSFRVGEAFF. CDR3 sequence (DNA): TGTGCCTGGAGTTTCAGGGTAGGTGAAGCTTTCTTT. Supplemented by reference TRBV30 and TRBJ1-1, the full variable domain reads SQTIHQWPATLVQPVGSPLSLECTVEGTSNPNLYWYRQAAGRGLQLLFYSVGIGQISSEVPQNLSASRPQDRQFILSSKKLLLSDSGFYLCAWSFRVGEAFFGQGTRLTVV.

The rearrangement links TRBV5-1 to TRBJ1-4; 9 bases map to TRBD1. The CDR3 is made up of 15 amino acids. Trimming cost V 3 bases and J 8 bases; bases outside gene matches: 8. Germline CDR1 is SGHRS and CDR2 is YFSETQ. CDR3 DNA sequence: TGCGCCAGCAGCTCCCAGGGGACAGGGACCGAAAAACTGTTTTTT. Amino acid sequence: CASSSQGTGTEKLFF.

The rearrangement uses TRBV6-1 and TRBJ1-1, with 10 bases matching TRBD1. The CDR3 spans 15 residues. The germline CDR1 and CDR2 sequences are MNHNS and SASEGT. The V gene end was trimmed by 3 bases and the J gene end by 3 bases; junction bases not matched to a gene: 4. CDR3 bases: TGTGCCAGCAGTGATGGGGGACAGGGGTACACTGAAGCTTTCTTT. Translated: CASSDGGQGYTEAFF.

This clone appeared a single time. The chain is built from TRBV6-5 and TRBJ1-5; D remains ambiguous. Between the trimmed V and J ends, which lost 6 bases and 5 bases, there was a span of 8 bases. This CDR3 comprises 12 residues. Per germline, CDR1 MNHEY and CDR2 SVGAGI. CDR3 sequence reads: CASRQTYQPQHF. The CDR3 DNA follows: TGTGCCAGCAGACAGACCTATCAGCCCCAGCATTTT.

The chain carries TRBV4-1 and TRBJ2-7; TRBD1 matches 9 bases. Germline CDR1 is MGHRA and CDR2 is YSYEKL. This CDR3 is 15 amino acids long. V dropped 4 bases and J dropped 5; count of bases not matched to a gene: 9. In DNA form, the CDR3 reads TGCGCCAGCAGCCCGGGACAGGGTGGAACCCACGAGCAGTACTTC. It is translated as CASSPGQGGTHEQYF.

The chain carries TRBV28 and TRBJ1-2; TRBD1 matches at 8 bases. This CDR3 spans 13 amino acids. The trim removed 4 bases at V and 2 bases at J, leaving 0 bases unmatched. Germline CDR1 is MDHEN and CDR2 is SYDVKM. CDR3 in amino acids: CASSYRGNYGYTF. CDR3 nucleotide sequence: TGTGCCAGCAGTTACAGGGGGAACTATGGCTACACCTTC.

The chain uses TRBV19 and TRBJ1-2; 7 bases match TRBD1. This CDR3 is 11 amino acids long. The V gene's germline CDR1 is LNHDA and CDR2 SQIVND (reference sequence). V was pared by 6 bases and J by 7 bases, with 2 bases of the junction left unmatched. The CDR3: CASSPGGGYTF. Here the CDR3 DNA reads TGTGCCAGTAGCCCAGGGGGTGGCTACACCTTC.

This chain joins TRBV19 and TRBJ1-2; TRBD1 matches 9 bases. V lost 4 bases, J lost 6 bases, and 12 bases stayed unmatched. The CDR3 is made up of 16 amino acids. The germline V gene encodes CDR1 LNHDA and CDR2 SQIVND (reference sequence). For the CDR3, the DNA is TGTGCCAGTAGTACCGGGACAGGGAGTCATCCCGATGGCTACACCTTC. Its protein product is CASSTGTGSHPDGYTF.

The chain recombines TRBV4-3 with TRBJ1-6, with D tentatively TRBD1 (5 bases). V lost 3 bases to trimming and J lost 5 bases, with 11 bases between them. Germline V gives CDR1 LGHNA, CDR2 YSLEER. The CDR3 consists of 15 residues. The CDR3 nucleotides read TGCGCCAGCAGCCAGAGCCGGGGGGATAATTCACCCCTCCACTTT. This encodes CASSQSRGDNSPLHF.